These 25 T cell receptor beta chains share one sample of origin, sequenced in a study of shared clonotypes between healthy human individuals. Sequenced by immunoSEQ multiplex PCR; TCRdb stores in-frame clones only, minus some. The sample contains approximately 1,500,000 clones, approximately 96% of which appear only once. The source material was naive CD4+ T cells sorted from blood. Subset meaning: CD45RA+ positively selected. These receptors were obtained from a man in his thirties or forties in good health.

J is TRBJ2-2 and V is TRBV2; TRBD2 matches 8 bases. V gave up 7 bases and J gave up 4 bases; unmatched junction bases: 5. The CDR3 length is 14 residues. Germline assignment: CDR1 SNHLY and CDR2 FYNNEI. DNA for the CDR3: TGTGCCAGCAAGCGGGAGTCGGGCACCGGGGAGCTGTTTTTT. This encodes CASKRESGTGELFF.

The gene calls are TRBV27 and TRBJ1-1, with D maybe TRBD1 (6 bases). Per the germline V gene, CDR1 is MNHEY and CDR2 is SMNVEV (reference sequence). This CDR3 region has 14 residues. Trimming removed 2 bases from V and 8 bases from J, with 15 bases in between. The CDR3 loop reads CASSLLGEGEEAFF. The DNA for the CDR3 is TGTGCCAGCAGTTTACTGGGGGAGGGGGAGGAAGCTTTCTTT.

The chain is built from TRBV5-6 and TRBJ1-1; possibly TRBD1 for D (6 bases). CDR1 and CDR2 (germline): SGHDT, YYEEEE. Trimming took off 2 bases at V and 8 bases at J, with 13 bases between the two ends. The CDR3 consists of 13 residues. CDR3 DNA: TGTGCCAGCAGCTTAGATTTTCAGGGGGAAGCTTTCTTT. Its translation: CASSLDFQGEAFF.

The rearrangement links TRBV28 to TRBJ1-2; no firm D call. In germline, CDR1 is MDHEN, CDR2 SYDVKM. The CDR3 runs 13 residues. V was clipped by 3 bases and J by 8 bases, with 13 bases between them. The CDR3 reads CASSLNSPEGYTF. CDR3 nucleotides: TGTGCCAGCAGTTTGAACAGTCCAGAGGGCTACACCTTC.

Note on this clone: At the DNA level, this CDR3 is encoded by other sequences in the same sample as well. The chain joins TRBV11-2 to TRBJ2-3; D is unresolved. The CDR3 loop spans 14 amino acids. Germline CDR1 SGHAT, CDR2 FQNNGV. The V end lost 1 base, the J end lost 0 bases, and 5 bases lay between the germline ends. In nucleotides, the CDR3 is TGTGCCAGCAGCTTAGCCGCAAGCACAGATACGCAGTATTTT. Translating it yields CASSLAASTDTQYF.

The gene calls are TRBV7-9 and TRBJ1-1; D is undetermined. Germline V gives CDR1 SEHNR, CDR2 FQNEAQ (reference sequence). The V gene lost 3 bases and the J gene lost 1 base, with 9 bases spanning the gap. The length of the CDR3 is 14 residues. In DNA, the CDR3 is TGTGCCAGCAGCTTTACAGTCGAGAACACTGAAGCTTTCTTT. Its translation is CASSFTVENTEAFF.

The CDR3 region has the DNA TGTGCCAGCAGGCCTAGCGGGAGCTACAATGAGCAGTTCTTC. Translation gives CASRPSGSYNEQFF. The chain uses TRBV6-1 and TRBJ2-1, with 10 bases matching TRBD2. Germline-derived CDR1 and CDR2 are MNHNS and SASEGT. The V segment lost 6 bases and the J segment 3 bases; nucleotides outside the gene matches: 2. This CDR3 is built from 14 residues.

This clone appeared a single time. The same CDR3 can be traced to other DNA sequences in this sample. J is TRBJ2-7 and V is TRBV18, with no clear D. The germline gives CDR1 KGHSH, CDR2 LQKENI. The CDR3 sequence is 13 residues long. V lost 3 bases and J 3 bases, leaving 9 bases between the germline ends. CDR3 amino acids: CASSPPSFYEQYF. The CDR3 nucleotides read TGTGCCAGCTCACCCCCTTCCTTCTACGAGCAGTACTTC.

This clone was seen only once. The chain links TRBV5-4 to TRBJ1-1; D is unresolved. Germline CDR1 SGHNT, CDR2 YYREEE (reference sequence). V lost 1 base to trimming and J lost 0 bases, with 7 bases between them. The CDR3 is 14 amino acids. This CDR3 is CASSLSALNTEAFF. The CDR3 DNA sequence: TGTGCCAGCAGCTTGTCGGCCCTGAACACTGAAGCTTTCTTT.

The CDR3, as DNA: TGTGCCAGCAGTTTCTGGGGGACCGGTTTGGAAGAGACCCAGTACTTC. Protein product: CASSFWGTGLEETQYF. V gene TRBV28 combines with J gene TRBJ2-5; either TRBD1 or TRBD2 may supply D (5 bases each). Germline-derived CDR1 and CDR2 are MDHEN and SYDVKM. Trimming left V 3 bases short and J 3 bases short, with 17 bases between. CDR3 length equals 16 residues. The full variable domain, its missing parts supplied by reference TRBV28 and TRBJ2-5, is DVKVTQSSRYLVKRTGEKVFLECVQDMDHENMFWYRQDPGLGLRLIYFSYDVKMKEKGDIPEGYSVSREKKERFSLILESASTNQTSMYLCASSFWGTGLEETQYFGPGTRLLVL.

The J gene is TRBJ2-7, the V gene TRBV29-1; D remains unclear. CDR1 SQVTM and CDR2 ANQGSEA come from the germline V gene. V was trimmed by 5 bases and J by 6 bases, leaving 17 bases between them. This CDR3 has 13 residues. CDR3 amino acids: CSVWGLDPSEQYF. The CDR3 DNA reads as TGCAGCGTTTGGGGTTTAGATCCCTCCGAGCAGTACTTC.

V gene TRBV7-2 combines with J gene TRBJ2-2; D perhaps matches TRBD1 (7 bases). Trimming removed 5 bases at V and 5 bases at J, with 21 bases between. The CDR3 loop spans 17 amino acids. Germline V CDR1 and CDR2: SGHTA, FQGNSA. The CDR3 reads CASSPSSGGSGTGELFF. CDR3 DNA sequence: TGTGCCAGCAGCCCCAGCTCAGGGGGTAGCGGAACCGGGGAGCTGTTTTTT.

The rearrangement joins TRBV15 to TRBJ2-2; D is ambiguous. CDR1 is LNHNV and CDR2 is YYDKDF in the germline V gene (reference sequence). V dropped 0 bases and J dropped 1 base, with 6 bases sitting between them. The CDR3 length is 15 residues. The CDR3 coding sequence is TGTGCCACCAGCAGAGACTTACTGAACACCGGGGAGCTGTTTTTT. Amino acids: CATSRDLLNTGELFF.

The gene calls are TRBV27 and TRBJ2-7, with 7 bases identical to TRBD1. Germline lookup yields CDR1 MNHEY and CDR2 SMNVEV (reference sequence). Trimming took 0 bases from V and 3 from J; bases not matched to a gene: 5. This CDR3 has 15 amino acids. As DNA, the CDR3 is TGTGCCAGCAGTTTATCGACAGGGCGAATCTACGAGCAGTACTTC. It translates to CASSLSTGRIYEQYF.

This clone was observed once. The chain carries TRBV5-1 and TRBJ2-1; 8 positions agree with TRBD1. From germline, CDR1 is SGHRS and CDR2 YFSETQ. Germline trimming cut 4 bases from V and 8 bases from J; bases unmatched to any gene: 17. This CDR3 region has 17 residues. As DNA, the CDR3 is TGCGCCAGCAGCCCTCAGCTTCGTTCGGACAGGGTTTATGAGCAGTTCTTC. Its protein product is CASSPQLRSDRVYEQFF.

This chain uses TRBV7-9 with TRBJ1-2; possible D gene TRBD1, 5 bases. Trimming removed 6 bases from V and 8 bases from J, with 19 bases in between. Looked up from germline, CDR1 is SEHNR and CDR2 is FQNEAQ (reference sequence). This CDR3 comprises 14 residues. The CDR3 here is CASSHRDPSRGYTF. In DNA form, the CDR3 reads TGTGCCAGCAGTCACCGGGACCCCTCTCGGGGCTACACCTTC.

This chain links TRBV5-5 with TRBJ2-5, with a tentative D call TRBD2 (6 bases). The CDR3 is 13 residues long. Trimming took 2 bases from V and 4 from J, leaving 9 bases between them. Germline values: CDR1 SGHKS, CDR2 YYEKEE (reference sequence). The CDR3: CASSFDGRETQYF. In DNA, the CDR3 is TGTGCCAGCAGCTTCGACGGGAGAGAGACCCAGTACTTC.

This sequence joins TRBV29-1 and TRBJ2-7; 10 nucleotides agree with TRBD2. V lost 4 bases and J lost 7; bases outside the gene matches: 4. Germline CDR1 SQVTM, CDR2 ANQGSEA. This CDR3 spans 12 amino acids. CDR3 residues: CSVALAGEEQYF. The CDR3 nucleotides read TGCAGCGTTGCTCTAGCGGGGGAGGAGCAGTACTTC.

The rearrangement links TRBV28 to TRBJ1-2; D is uncertain. The CDR3 extends over 12 amino acids. CDR1 is MDHEN, CDR2 SYDVKM, per germline. Trimming took off 4 bases at V and 7 bases at J, with 10 bases between the two ends. The CDR3: CASSSQPGGYTF. In DNA, the CDR3 is TGTGCCAGCAGTTCCCAACCTGGTGGCTACACCTTC.

The chain has TRBV15 and TRBJ2-7; possibly TRBD1 or TRBD2 for D (5 bases each). The CDR3 extends over 13 amino acids. V lost 9 bases, J lost 0 bases, and 12 bases lay in between. Germline V gene sequence: CDR1 LNHNV, CDR2 YYDKDF (reference sequence). CDR3 DNA: TGTGCCACTACCCGGGACCACTCCTACGAGCAGTACTTC. Translation: CATTRDHSYEQYF. Full variable domain (rest looked up from reference TRBV15 and TRBJ2-7): DAMVIQNPRYQVTQFGKPVTLSCSQTLNHNVMYWYQQKSSQAPKLLFHYYDKDFNNEADTPDNFQSRRPNTSFCFLDIRSPGLGDTAMYLCATTRDHSYEQYFGPGTRLTVT.

The rearrangement uses TRBV2 and TRBJ2-7; D unclear. CDR3 length: 13 amino acids. Germline V CDR1 and CDR2: SNHLY, FYNNEI. V shed 2 bases and J shed 3 bases, with 8 bases lying between them. The DNA for the CDR3 is TGTGCCAGCAGTGAACGGATCTACTACGAGCAGTACTTC. Protein: CASSERIYYEQYF.

This clone was seen once. V is TRBV2 and J is TRBJ1-2; no clear D. Germline CDR1 and CDR2: SNHLY and FYNNEI. V lost 4 bases and J lost 3, with 9 bases in between. The CDR3 length is 13 residues. CDR3 nucleotides: TGTGCCAGCAGTGCTTTCCGGGACTATGGCTACACCTTC. As protein: CASSAFRDYGYTF.

The chain is built from TRBV19 and TRBJ2-1; possibly TRBD1 or TRBD2 for D (5 bases each). Trimming stripped 7 bases from V and 9 bases from J, with 16 bases between. Germline CDR1 is LNHDA and CDR2 is SQIVND (reference sequence). This CDR3 has 13 amino acids. CDR3 bases: TGTGCCAGTAATTTCGGGACCCAAGGTGAGCAGTTCTTC. This translates into CASNFGTQGEQFF. Variable domain in full (rest from reference TRBV19 and TRBJ2-1): DGGITQSPKYLFRKEGQNVTLSCEQNLNHDAMYWYRQDPGQGLRLIYYSQIVNDFQKGDIAEGYSVSREKKESFPLTVTSAQKNPTAFYLCASNFGTQGEQFFGPGTRLTVL.

The chain has TRBV19 and TRBJ1-1; tentative D call: TRBD1 (6 bases). The CDR3 consists of 13 residues. The germline CDR1 and CDR2 sequences are LNHDA and SQIVND (reference sequence). V was pared by 4 bases and J by 2 bases, with 8 bases between. The CDR3 DNA follows: TGTGCCAGTAGTAAACAGGGAAACACTGAAGCTTTCTTT. It codes for CASSKQGNTEAFF.

In this sample, this clone turned up once. The junction differs from germline at one of its ends, possibly a read error. The chain has TRBV6-1 and TRBJ1-5; the match to TRBD1 covers 7 bases. Germline V gives CDR1 MNHNS, CDR2 SASEGT. This CDR3 region has 14 residues. The CDR3 nucleotides read TGTGCCAGCAGTGCCCAGGGGGGGGGACCAGGAGAAGGTTTT. Its protein product is CASSAQGGGPGEGF.